Listed below are T cell receptor beta chains from one sample, sequenced in a study of vaccination and CD4 T cells after COVID-19. TCRdb re-called the PCR reads through MiXCR, storing one row per CDR3 protein. Among over 10,000 distinct CDR3 sequences listed, around 60% were seen once. These receptors' targets are unknown. The starting material was cultured CD4+ T cells from blood, obtained after SARS-CoV-2 vaccination. Receptor source: a human donor with COVID-19. The CDR3 runs from the conserved cysteine through the conserved F or W. D genes are given only for firm matches. Only part of the rows carry a size: once, few, many, or a class if the clone is expanded.

>TRBJ1-5|TRBV20-1|-|-
CSARDAGDQPQHF
TGCAGTGCTAGAGATGCAGGGGATCAGCCCCAGCATTTT
>TRBJ2-1|TRBV7-2|large|-
CASSSRQSAYNEQFF
TGTGCCAGCAGCTCCAGACAATCAGCCTACAATGAGCAGTTCTTC
>TRBJ2-7|TRBV11-2|few|TRBD1
CASSPRDRGWYEQYF
TGTGCCAGCAGCCCCCGGGACAGGGGGTGGTACGAGCAGTACTTC
>TRBJ2-2|TRBV12-3/TRBV12-4|-|-
CASSSYTGELFF
TGTGCCAGCAGCTCGTATACCGGGGAGCTGTTTTTT
>TRBJ1-5|TRBV6-1|-|-
CASSEQGSQPQHF
TGTGCCAGCAGTGAACAGGGTAGTCAGCCCCAGCATTTT
>TRBJ2-5|TRBV20-1|few|TRBD2
CSARLAAGVTQYF
TGCAGTGCCAGACTAGCGGCTGGTGTGACCCAGTACTTC
>TRBJ2-2|TRBV20-1|-|TRBD2
CSARVGSGGSGELFF
TGCAGTGCTAGGGTCGGTAGCGGGGGTTCAGGGGAGCTGTTTTTT
>TRBJ1-3|TRBV6-1|-|-
CASSPGPTSGNTIYF
TGTGCCAGCAGTCCGGGTCCCACCTCTGGAAACACCATATATTTT
>TRBJ2-5|TRBV7-9|-|-
CASSLLTGETQYF
TGTGCCAGCAGCTTATTGACCGGAGAGACCCAGTACTTC
>TRBJ1-2|TRBV27|few|TRBD1
CASSARTGSFVYGYTF
TGTGCCAGCAGTGCCCGGACAGGGAGTTTTGTCTATGGCTACACCTTC
>TRBJ2-2|TRBV20-1|medium-sized|TRBD1
CSASEQGAFTGELFF
TGCAGTGCTAGTGAACAGGGGGCATTCACCGGGGAGCTGTTTTTT
>TRBJ1-6|TRBV7-9|-|-
CASSFGDSPLHF
TGTGCCAGCAGCTTCGGGGATTCACCCCTCCACTTT
>TRBJ1-6|TRBV2|once|TRBD1
CASVGQGKNSPLHF
TGTGCCAGCGTGGGACAGGGGAAGAATTCACCCCTCCACTTT
>TRBJ1-2|TRBV7-9|-|-
CASSYLQGTGYTF
TGTGCCAGCAGCTACTTACAGGGTACTGGCTACACCTTC
>TRBJ2-7|TRBV5-4|-|TRBD2
CASSKGTSGYEQYF
TGTGCCAGCAGCAAAGGGACTAGCGGGTACGAGCAGTACTTC
>TRBJ2-7|TRBV11-3|-|-
CASSYQYEQYF
TGTGCCAGCAGCTACCAGTACGAGCAGTACTTC
>TRBJ2-7|TRBV6-1|-|TRBD1
CASSANRGSYEQYF
TGTGCCAGCAGTGCCAACAGGGGCTCCTACGAGCAGTACTTC
>TRBJ2-5|TRBV9|-|TRBD1
CASSAVTGVETQYF
TGTGCCAGCAGCGCAGTGACAGGGGTGGAGACCCAGTACTTC
>TRBJ1-1|TRBV7-9|-|-
CASSLFGSTEAFF
TGTGCCAGCAGCTTATTTGGGAGCACTGAAGCTTTCTTT
>TRBJ1-6|TRBV25-1|few|TRBD1
CASSARQGRSPLHF
TGTGCCAGCAGTGCTAGACAGGGGCGTTCACCCCTCCACTTT
>TRBJ1-5|TRBV6-1|-|TRBD1
CASRAGDRGHQPQHF
TGTGCCAGCAGGGCCGGGGACAGGGGACATCAGCCCCAGCATTTT
>TRBJ2-2|TRBV6-5|-|TRBD2
CASSYPPSGTTGELFF
TGTGCCAGCAGTTACCCCCCTAGCGGAACGACCGGGGAGCTGTTTTTT
>TRBJ1-2|TRBV28|-|-
CASSLRGAYGYTF
TGTGCCAGCAGTTTACGGGGGGCCTATGGCTACACCTTC
>TRBJ2-7|TRBV10-1|-|TRBD2
CASSELTSGGSYEQYF
TGCGCCAGCAGTGAGTTGACTAGCGGGGGCTCCTACGAGCAGTACTTC
>TRBJ2-5|TRBV20-1|few|-
CSASLAVGGQETQYF
TGCAGTGCTAGTCTCGCGGTGGGAGGACAAGAGACCCAGTACTTC
>TRBJ2-5|TRBV20-1|-|TRBD2
CSAEGLAGTYQETQYF
TGCAGTGCTGAGGGACTAGCGGGGACGTACCAAGAGACCCAGTACTTC
>TRBJ2-3|TRBV20-1|-|TRBD2
CSARASGGGTDTQYF
TGCAGTGCTAGGGCTAGCGGGGGGGGCACAGATACGCAGTATTTT
>TRBJ1-2|TRBV27|-|-
CASSLEGHSNYGYTF
TGTGCCAGCAGTTTAGAAGGACATTCTAACTATGGCTACACCTTC
>TRBJ2-5|TRBV7-9|-|TRBD2
CASSSLAGEETQYF
TGTGCCAGCAGTTCCCTAGCGGGCGAAGAGACCCAGTACTTC
>TRBJ2-7|TRBV11-3|-|TRBD2
CASSLVPGGAQSYEQYF
TGTGCCAGCAGCTTAGTCCCCGGGGGGGCCCAATCCTACGAGCAGTACTTC
>TRBJ1-3|TRBV30|-|TRBD1
CAWGTGDSGNTIYF
TGTGCCTGGGGGACAGGGGACTCTGGAAACACCATATATTTT
>TRBJ1-5|TRBV28|few|-
CASGKDGNQPQHF
TGTGCCAGCGGGAAAGATGGCAATCAGCCCCAGCATTTT
>TRBJ2-3|TRBV15|few|-
CATSRGGLDTQYF
TGTGCCACCAGCAGAGGAGGGCTCGATACGCAGTATTTT
>TRBJ1-5|TRBV20-1|-|TRBD1
CSASPQGGNQPQHF
TGCAGTGCTAGTCCACAGGGGGGCAATCAGCCCCAGCATTTT
>TRBJ1-6|TRBV7-2|-|-
CASSLVRGSPLHF
TGTGCCAGCAGCTTAGTAAGGGGTTCACCCCTCCACTTT
>TRBJ1-2|TRBV20-1|-|TRBD1
CSAGERDRAFYGYTF
TGCAGTGCTGGAGAGAGGGACAGGGCGTTCTATGGCTACACCTTC
>TRBJ2-3|TRBV7-9|-|-
CASSLSVDTQYF
TGTGCCAGCAGCTTATCTGTAGATACGCAGTATTTT
>TRBJ1-2|TRBV20-1|-|-
CSAKTQTVYGYTF
TGCAGTGCTAAAACACAAACGGTCTATGGCTACACCTTC
>TRBJ1-2|TRBV7-8|-|TRBD1
CASSLVQGNYGYTF
TGTGCCAGCAGCTTGGTACAGGGGAACTATGGCTACACCTTC